What follows are 8 T cell receptor beta chains derived from one specimen sequenced in a study of T cells after yellow fever vaccination. TCRdb re-called the 5' RACE reads with MiXCR, one entry per CDR3 protein. The table records 250,000 or so distinct CDR3 sequences, 6% to 7.5% of them present only once. Sample: CD4+ T cells sorted from PBMCs, taken 15 days after the yellow fever booster vaccination. The receptor source for this set is a man aged 30-40 years who received the YFV17D yellow fever vaccine.

This chain joins TRBV7-9 and TRBJ2-7; weak D call: TRBD1 (5 bases). The CDR3 extends over 14 amino acids. CDR1 is SEHNR and CDR2 is FQNEAQ in the germline V gene (reference sequence). The V end lost 6 bases, the J end lost 6 bases, and 18 bases lay between the germline ends. The chain's CDR3 is CASSSTAGITEQYF. The CDR3 nucleotides are TGTGCCAGCAGTTCGACAGCCGGAATCACCGAGCAGTACTTC. Together with reference TRBV7-9 and TRBJ2-7, the CDR3 gives the full variable domain: DTGVSQNPRHKITKRGQNVTFRCDPISEHNRLYWYRQTLGQGPEFLTYFQNEAQLEKSRLLSDRFSAERPKGSFSTLEIQRTEQGDSAMYLCASSSTAGITEQYFGPGTRLTVT.

This clonotype was counted ten times or more. The V and J genes are TRBV5-1 and TRBJ1-1; the match to TRBD1 covers 7 bases. Unmatched junction bases numbered 10, after V lost 4 bases and J lost 7 bases. The CDR3 consists of 14 residues. The V gene's germline CDR1 is SGHRS and CDR2 YFSETQ. The CDR3 reads CASSQSGQTIEAFF. The CDR3 coding sequence is TGCGCCAGCAGCCAGTCGGGACAGACCATTGAAGCTTTCTTT.

In its sample, this clonotype was seen a few times. The V call is TRBV24-1, the J call TRBJ2-1; D might be TRBD2 (6 bases). Looked up from germline, CDR1 is KGHDR and CDR2 is SFDVKD. With 6 bases removed from V and 7 bases from J, the gap between germline ends came to 18 bases. This CDR3 is built from 15 residues. This CDR3 is CATSRRSGHQNEQFF. Here the CDR3 DNA reads TGTGCCACCAGTCGTAGGAGCGGGCATCAGAATGAGCAGTTCTTC.

The chain carries TRBV3-1 and TRBJ2-3, with 9 bases identical to TRBD2. After removal of 3 bases from V and 6 bases from J, the junction contained 13 bases not matched to a gene. The CDR3 is 17 residues long. From germline, CDR1 is LGHDT and CDR2 YNNKEL (reference sequence). This CDR3 is CASSQGSGSGRADTQYF. DNA of the CDR3: TGTGCCAGCAGCCAGGGTAGCGGGAGTGGGAGGGCGGATACGCAGTATTTT.

This chain connects TRBV5-5 to TRBJ2-1; 8 bases are shared with TRBD2. V dropped 0 bases and J dropped 8; count of bases not matched to a gene: 7. CDR1 and CDR2 (germline): SGHKS, YYEKEE (reference sequence). The CDR3 is 15 residues long. This chain's CDR3 is CASSLGVAGYYEQFF. CDR3 in DNA: TGTGCCAGCAGCTTGGGGGTAGCGGGATACTATGAGCAGTTCTTC.

This clonotype was seen a handful of times. The rearrangement links TRBV9 to TRBJ2-3; D might be TRBD2 (6 bases). Trimming stripped 3 bases from V and 3 bases from J, with 14 bases between. CDR1 and CDR2 from the germline V gene are SGDLS and YYNGEE. The CDR3 contains 15 residues. The DNA for the CDR3 is TGTGCCAGCAGCGGATTAGCGGAACGGACAGATACGCAGTATTTT. Its translation is CASSGLAERTDTQYF.

This clonotype was picked up a small number of times. The chain links TRBV28 to TRBJ2-7, with 7 bases that match TRBD2. Trimming removed 5 bases from V and 5 bases from J; junction bases left unmatched: 12. The CDR3 runs 15 residues. The V gene's germline CDR1 is MDHEN and CDR2 SYDVKM. The CDR3 loop reads CASSPHGRERDEQYF. The CDR3, as DNA: TGTGCCAGCAGTCCCCATGGGCGGGAGAGGGACGAGCAGTACTTC. The full variable domain, in which reference TRBV28 and TRBJ2-7 provide the parts outside the CDR3, is DVKVTQSSRYLVKRTGEKVFLECVQDMDHENMFWYRQDPGLGLRLIYFSYDVKMKEKGDIPEGYSVSREKKERFSLILESASTNQTSMYLCASSPHGRERDEQYFGPGTRLTVT.

This clonotype was seen repeatedly, ten times or more. The chain combines TRBV6-1 with TRBJ2-1; D perhaps matches TRBD1 (5 bases). The CDR3 length is 15 residues. Trimming cost V 7 bases and J 2 bases, with 15 bases left between them. The germline V gene has CDR1 MNHNS and CDR2 SASEGT. For the CDR3, the DNA is TGTGCCAGCACCTTAGGGGCTAATCCCTACAATGAGCAGTTCTTC. This encodes CASTLGANPYNEQFF.